The sample holds a few counts of the clone carrying this T cell receptor (beta chain). Antigen specificity is unknown. Sample-barcoded 5' priming and a J-beta primer mix drove a second PCR of about 6 to 12 cycles. Unique molecular identifiers of 12 random nucleotides labeled each cDNA. TCRdb reanalysed the 5' RACE reads using MiXCR and keeps one entry per CDR3 protein. The sample consists of some 1.5 million distinct CDR3 sequences, 40% to 45% of them appearing once. The source of the sample is a study of blood T cells in healthy people across ages. Notes on the study in general: Comparison with aged donors showed that long-lived donors had more naive CD4+ cells and higher diversity.

The V gene end was trimmed by 4 bases and the J gene end by 2 bases; junction bases not matched to a gene: 12. Germline CDR1 reads SGHVS; CDR2 reads FQNEAQ. The CDR3 contains 19 residues. This receptor was identified in a woman aged 18-29 years in good health. The chain couples TRBV7-8 to TRBJ2-7, with 15 nucleotides matching TRBD2. The sample consisted of blood. The CDR3 sequence: CASSSTAGTSGGFAYEQYF. The CDR3 nucleotides read TGTGCCAGCAGCTCCACCGCCGGGACTAGCGGGGGGTTCGCCTACGAGCAGTACTTC.